One sample yielded the 20 T cell receptor beta chains listed below, sequenced in a study of blood T cell repertoires in COVID-19. Produced via immunoSEQ multiplex PCR; TCRdb's table is partial and in-frame only. The sample has some 120,000 clones; around 80% are singletons. The specimen was peripheral blood. These receptors originate from a man older than 75 with active or convalescent COVID-19.

The chain is built from TRBV6-2 or TRBV6-3 and TRBJ2-3; TRBD2 matches at 7 bases. The germline V gene encodes CDR1 MNHEY and CDR2 SVGEGT. CDR3 length equals 15 residues. With 6 bases clipped from V and 0 bases from J, the junction kept 6 bases outside the gene matches. The DNA for the CDR3 is TGTGCCAGCAGACCTTTAGCGGGTAGCACAGATACGCAGTATTTT. It codes for CASRPLAGSTDTQYF.

This sequence joins TRBV4-3 and TRBJ2-7; the match to TRBD1 covers 10 bases. The CDR3 length is 15 residues. Looked up from germline, CDR1 is LGHNA and CDR2 is YSLEER. V was pared by 4 bases and J by 6 bases, with 9 bases of the junction left unmatched. The CDR3 region is CASSLGPGQGTEQYF. The CDR3 DNA is TGCGCCAGCAGCCTCGGGCCGGGACAGGGGACCGAGCAGTACTTC.

The rearrangement links TRBV30 to TRBJ2-2; 12 positions agree with TRBD2. The V and J ends lost 3 bases and 7 bases, in that order; junction bases with no gene match: 9. The length of the CDR3 is 16 residues. Germline V gives CDR1 GTSNPN, CDR2 SVGIG (reference sequence). In nucleotides, the CDR3 is TGTGCCTGGAGCGGACTAGCGGGGTCTTGGGGCGGGGAGCTGTTTTTT. It specifies CAWSGLAGSWGGELFF.

The J gene is TRBJ1-4, the V gene TRBV28; 8 positions match TRBD1. The CDR3 extends over 14 amino acids. With V trimmed by 9 bases and J by 7 bases, 10 bases remained unmatched. Looked up from germline, CDR1 is MDHEN and CDR2 is SYDVKM. CDR3 sequence: CASKSGTGIEKLFF. Here the CDR3 DNA reads TGTGCCAGTAAGTCCGGGACAGGCATTGAAAAACTGTTTTTT.

V and J are TRBV6-5 and TRBJ1-5; D is uncertain. The CDR3 totals 13 residues. V was pared by 2 bases and J by 4 bases, with 6 bases between. Germline CDR1 is MNHEY and CDR2 is SVGAGI. The CDR3 loop is CASSYAENQPQHF. CDR3 nucleotides: TGTGCCAGCAGTTACGCGGAGAATCAGCCCCAGCATTTT.

The CDR3: CASSQSGGTDTQYF. As DNA, the CDR3 is TGTGCCAGCAGCCAATCGGGGGGCACAGATACGCAGTATTTT. V is TRBV7-7 and J is TRBJ2-3; D is possibly TRBD2 (6 bases). V dropped 5 bases and J dropped 1 base, with 10 bases sitting between them. The CDR3 is 14 residues long. Germline-derived CDR1 and CDR2 are SSHAT and FNYEAQ (reference sequence).

The chain combines TRBV9 with TRBJ2-2; D might be TRBD1 (6 bases). Trimming cost V 0 bases and J 4 bases, with 13 bases left between them. This CDR3 has 16 amino acids. Per germline, CDR1 SGDLS and CDR2 YYNGEE. The CDR3 protein is CASSVAGDISTGELFF. The CDR3 nucleotides are TGTGCCAGCAGCGTAGCAGGGGACATCAGCACCGGGGAGCTGTTTTTT.

The chain employs TRBV5-4 and TRBJ2-7; possibly TRBD1 for D (5 bases). Germline loops: CDR1 SGHNT, CDR2 YYREEE (reference sequence). This CDR3 has 13 residues. V was shortened by 4 bases and J by 3 bases, with 11 bases between the two germline ends. The CDR3 sequence is CASSPGHNYEQYF. The CDR3 nucleotides read TGTGCCAGCAGCCCAGGACACAACTACGAGCAGTACTTC. Using reference TRBV5-4 and TRBJ2-7 for the parts outside the CDR3, the full variable domain is ETGVTQSPTHLIKTRGQQVTLRCSSQSGHNTVSWYQQALGQGPQFIFQYYREEENGRGNFPPRFSGLQFPNYSSELNVNALELDDSALYLCASSPGHNYEQYFGPGTRLTVT.

V is TRBV6-2 or TRBV6-3 and J is TRBJ2-4, with a weak D call TRBD1 (6 bases). V lost 5 bases and J lost 0, with 11 bases in between. CDR3 length equals 15 residues. Germline V lookup: CDR1 MNHEY, CDR2 SVGEGT. This chain's CDR3 is CASSPGQLAKNIQYF. The DNA for the CDR3 is TGTGCCAGCAGTCCCGGACAGCTAGCCAAAAACATTCAGTACTTC.

The chain combines TRBV5-6 with TRBJ1-4; 7 nucleotides line up with TRBD1. V dropped 4 bases and J dropped 5; count of bases not matched to a gene: 2. The CDR3 spans 13 residues. Germline V CDR1 and CDR2: SGHDT, YYEEEE. CDR3 in amino acids: CASSKDRNEKLFF. The CDR3 DNA follows: TGTGCCAGCAGCAAGGACAGGAATGAAAAACTGTTTTTT. Full variable domain (missing parts from reference TRBV5-6 and TRBJ1-4): DAGVTQSPTHLIKTRGQQVTLRCSPKSGHDTVSWYQQALGQGPQFIFQYYEEEERQRGNFPDRFSGHQFPNYSSELNVNALLLGDSALYLCASSKDRNEKLFFGSGTQLSVL.

V and J are TRBV2 and TRBJ1-1; no reliable D call. Germline CDR1 and CDR2: SNHLY and FYNNEI. V was clipped by 8 bases and J by 0 bases, with 4 bases between them. This CDR3 region has 11 residues. This chain's CDR3 is CASVMNTEAFF. The DNA of the CDR3 is TGTGCCAGCGTCATGAACACTGAAGCTTTCTTT.

V is TRBV6-5 and J is TRBJ2-7; TRBD1 agrees at 9 bases. The CDR3 extends over 15 amino acids. The V segment lost 6 bases and the J segment 4 bases; nucleotides outside the gene matches: 10. Looked up from germline, CDR1 is MNHEY and CDR2 is SVGAGI. The CDR3 coding sequence is TGTGCCAGCAGCCGGACAGGGGCAGGCCTTTACGAGCAGTACTTC. This gives the protein CASSRTGAGLYEQYF.

DNA of the CDR3: TGTGCCAGCAGTTTATATCCCCCGGGAGGGTCGGCTGAGCAGTTCTTC. As protein: CASSLYPPGGSAEQFF. The V gene is TRBV27, the J gene TRBJ2-1; 8 bases are shared with TRBD2. This CDR3 is built from 16 residues. Trimming removed 1 base from V and 9 bases from J; junction bases left unmatched: 11. CDR1 and CDR2 from the germline V gene are MNHEY and SMNVEV (reference sequence).

V usage is TRBV5-5 and J usage is TRBJ1-6; D gene uncertain. V was clipped by 3 bases and J by 6 bases, with 16 bases between them. This CDR3 has 16 amino acids. Germline V CDR1 and CDR2: SGHKS, YYEKEE (reference sequence). CDR3 protein: CASSSGSWRVNSPLHF. The CDR3 DNA follows: TGTGCCAGCAGCTCCGGGTCCTGGAGGGTTAATTCACCCCTCCACTTT.

The chain combines TRBV2 with TRBJ1-1; 9 positions match TRBD1. The CDR3 is 14 residues long. In germline, CDR1 is SNHLY, CDR2 FYNNEI. Trimming removed 6 bases from V and 2 bases from J; junction bases left unmatched: 4. CDR3 loop: CASRGTGSNTEAFF. DNA for the CDR3: TGTGCCAGCAGGGGGACAGGGTCCAACACTGAAGCTTTCTTT.

This sequence joins TRBV14 and TRBJ1-6; weak D call: TRBD1 (6 bases). Germline lookup yields CDR1 SGHDN and CDR2 FVKESK. Deletions cut 2 bases from V and 10 bases from J, with 15 bases between. The CDR3 covers 15 residues. The CDR3 region is CASSQLTGSRSPLHF. CDR3 nucleotides: TGTGCCAGCAGCCAATTAACAGGGTCGCGGTCACCCCTCCACTTT.

The rearrangement links TRBV12-3 or TRBV12-4 to TRBJ1-1; weak D call: TRBD1 (6 bases). The CDR3 extends over 13 amino acids. V was trimmed by 6 bases and J by 4 bases, leaving 12 bases between them. DNA of the CDR3: TGTGCCAGCAGCAAGAGGGGGGGCACTGAAGCTTTCTTT. This encodes CASSKRGGTEAFF.

The gene calls are TRBV28 and TRBJ1-2; perhaps TRBD1 as D (6 bases). Germline V lookup: CDR1 MDHEN, CDR2 SYDVKM. This CDR3 region has 14 residues. V lost 3 bases and J lost 2, with 10 bases in between. The CDR3 coding sequence is TGTGCCAGCAGTTTTCGACAGGACAACTATGGCTACACCTTC. Protein sequence: CASSFRQDNYGYTF.

V is TRBV6-5 and J is TRBJ1-3, with 8 bases aligning to TRBD1. This CDR3 spans 15 amino acids. Germline values: CDR1 MNHEY, CDR2 SVGAGI. V shed 6 bases and J 3 bases; nucleotides not matched to a gene: 7. CDR3 loop: CASSRGQGGGNTIYF. As DNA, the CDR3 is TGTGCCAGCAGCCGCGGACAGGGTGGTGGAAACACCATATATTTT.

Regarding this clone: Other DNA sequences in this sample translate to the same CDR3. CDR3 loop: CASSVTGSNYGYTF. The CDR3 region has the DNA TGTGCCAGCAGCGTCACAGGTTCTAACTATGGCTACACCTTC. This rearrangement joins TRBV9 to TRBJ1-2, with a possible D match to TRBD1 (5 bases). Trimming shortened V by 2 bases and J by 0 bases, and 8 bases separated the two germline ends. This CDR3 spans 14 amino acids. Germline V gene data show CDR1 as SGDLS and CDR2 as YYNGEE.